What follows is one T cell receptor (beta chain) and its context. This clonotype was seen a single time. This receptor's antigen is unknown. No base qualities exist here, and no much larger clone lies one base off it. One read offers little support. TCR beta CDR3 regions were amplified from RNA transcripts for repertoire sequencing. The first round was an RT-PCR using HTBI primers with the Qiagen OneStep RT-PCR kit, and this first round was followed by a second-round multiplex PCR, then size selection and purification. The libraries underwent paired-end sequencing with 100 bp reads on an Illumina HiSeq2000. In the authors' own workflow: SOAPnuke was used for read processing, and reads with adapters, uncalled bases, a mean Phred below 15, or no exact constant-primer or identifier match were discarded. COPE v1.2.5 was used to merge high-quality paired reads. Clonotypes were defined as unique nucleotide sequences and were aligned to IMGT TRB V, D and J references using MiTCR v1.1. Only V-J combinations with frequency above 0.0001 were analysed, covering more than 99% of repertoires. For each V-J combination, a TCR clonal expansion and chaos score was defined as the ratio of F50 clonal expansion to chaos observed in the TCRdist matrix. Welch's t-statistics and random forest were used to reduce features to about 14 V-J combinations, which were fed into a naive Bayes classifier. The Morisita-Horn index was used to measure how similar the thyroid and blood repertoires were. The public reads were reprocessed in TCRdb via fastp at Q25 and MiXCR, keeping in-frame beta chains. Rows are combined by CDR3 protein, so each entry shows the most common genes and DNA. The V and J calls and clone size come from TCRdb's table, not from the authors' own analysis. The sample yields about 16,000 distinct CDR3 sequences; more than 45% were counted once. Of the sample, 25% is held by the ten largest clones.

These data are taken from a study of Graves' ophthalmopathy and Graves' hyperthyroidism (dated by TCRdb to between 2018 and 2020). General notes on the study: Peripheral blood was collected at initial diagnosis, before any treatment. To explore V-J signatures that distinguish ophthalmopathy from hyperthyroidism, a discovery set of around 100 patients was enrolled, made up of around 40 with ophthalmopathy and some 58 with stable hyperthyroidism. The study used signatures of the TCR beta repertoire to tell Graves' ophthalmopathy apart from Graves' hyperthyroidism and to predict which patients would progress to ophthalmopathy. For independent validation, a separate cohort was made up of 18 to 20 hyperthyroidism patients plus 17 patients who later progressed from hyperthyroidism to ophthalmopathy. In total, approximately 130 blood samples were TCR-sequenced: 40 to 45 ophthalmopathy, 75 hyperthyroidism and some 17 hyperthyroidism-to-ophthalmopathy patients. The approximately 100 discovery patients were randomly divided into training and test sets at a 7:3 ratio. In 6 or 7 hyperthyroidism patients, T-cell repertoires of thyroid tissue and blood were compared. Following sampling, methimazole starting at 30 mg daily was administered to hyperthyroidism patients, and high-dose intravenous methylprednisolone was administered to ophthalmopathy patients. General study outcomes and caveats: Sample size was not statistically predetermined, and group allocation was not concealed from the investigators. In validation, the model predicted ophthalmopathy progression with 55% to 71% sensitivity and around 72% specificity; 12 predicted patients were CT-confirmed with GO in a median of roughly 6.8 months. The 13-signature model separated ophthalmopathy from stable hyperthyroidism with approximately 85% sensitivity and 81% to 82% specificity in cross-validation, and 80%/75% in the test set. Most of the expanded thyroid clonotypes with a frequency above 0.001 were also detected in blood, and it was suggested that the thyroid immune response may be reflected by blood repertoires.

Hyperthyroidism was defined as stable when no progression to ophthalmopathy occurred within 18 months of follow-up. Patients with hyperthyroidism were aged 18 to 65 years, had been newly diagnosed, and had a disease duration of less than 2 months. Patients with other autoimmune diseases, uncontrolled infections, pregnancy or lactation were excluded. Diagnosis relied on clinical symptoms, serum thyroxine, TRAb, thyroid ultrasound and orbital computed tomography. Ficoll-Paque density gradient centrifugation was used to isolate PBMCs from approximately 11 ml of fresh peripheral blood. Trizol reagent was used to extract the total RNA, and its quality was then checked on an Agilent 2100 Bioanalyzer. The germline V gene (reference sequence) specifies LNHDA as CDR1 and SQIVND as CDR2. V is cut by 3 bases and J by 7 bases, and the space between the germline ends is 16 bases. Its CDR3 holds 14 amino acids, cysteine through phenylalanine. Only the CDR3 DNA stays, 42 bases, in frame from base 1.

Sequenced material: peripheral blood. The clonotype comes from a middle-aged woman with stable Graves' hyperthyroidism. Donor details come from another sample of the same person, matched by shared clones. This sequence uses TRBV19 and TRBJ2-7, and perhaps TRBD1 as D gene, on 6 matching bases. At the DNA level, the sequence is TGTGCCAGTAGTATGGGGCACAGGGCAGGAGAGCAGTACTTC. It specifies CASSMGHRAGEQYF.